The 23 T cell receptor beta chains in this list originate from one sample, sequenced in a study of blood T cells in healthy people across ages. A second roughly 6 to 12 cycle PCR used barcoded and J-beta primers. TCRdb recomputed calls from the 5' RACE reads with MiXCR, one row per CDR3 protein. This table holds approximately 810,000 distinct CDR3 sequences, less than 35% found once. Material for sequencing was blood. These receptors all stem from a woman aged 80 or over in good health.

This chain joins TRBV18 and TRBJ2-3, with 8 bases aligning to TRBD1. Germline CDR1 and CDR2: KGHSH and LQKENI. This CDR3 has 15 residues. The trim removed 3 bases at V and 5 bases at J, leaving 7 bases unmatched. This CDR3 reads CASSPRTGTGDTQYF. For the CDR3, the DNA is TGTGCCAGCTCACCTAGGACAGGGACGGGAGATACGCAGTATTTT.

The CDR3 is CASSESPGVNEKLFF. CDR3 in DNA: TGCGCCAGCAGTGAGAGTCCAGGGGTGAATGAAAAACTGTTTTTT. The chain has TRBV10-2 and TRBJ1-4; maybe TRBD1 (6 bases). The CDR3 length is 15 residues. In germline, CDR1 is WSHSY, CDR2 SAAADI. V gave up 2 bases and J gave up 5 bases, with 12 bases separating them.

This clonotype was detected only a few times. V usage is TRBV5-1 and J usage is TRBJ2-6; TRBD1 matches at 8 bases. J was trimmed by 0 bases and V by 3 bases; bases with no gene match: 8. The germline CDR1 and CDR2 sequences are SGHRS and YFSETQ. The length of the CDR3 is 18 residues. The CDR3 loop reads CASSSDRERLSGANVLTF. As DNA, the CDR3 is TGCGCCAGCAGCTCGGACAGGGAAAGACTCTCTGGGGCCAACGTCCTGACTTTC.

There are many counts of this clonotype. The chain joins TRBV13 to TRBJ2-5; no clear D. Germline lookup yields CDR1 PRHDT and CDR2 FYEKMQ (reference sequence). This CDR3 region has 13 residues. Trimming removed 3 bases from V and 7 bases from J, with 12 bases in between. The CDR3 loop is CASSFPDEVTQYF. In DNA, the CDR3 is TGTGCCAGCAGCTTCCCGGACGAGGTGACCCAGTACTTC.

This clonotype was seen just once. A read error is possible here, since a much larger clone lies one base away. V is TRBV28 and J is TRBJ2-5; possibly TRBD1 or TRBD2 for D (5 bases each). Germline CDR1 reads MDHEN; CDR2 reads SYDVKM. The CDR3 totals 14 residues. V was clipped by 6 bases and J by 5 bases, with 16 bases between them. The CDR3 here is CASSDFLWGETQYF. CDR3 DNA sequence: TGTGCCAGCAGCGACTTTCTGTGGGGGGAGACCCAGTACTTC.

The chain links TRBV6-6 to TRBJ2-7; no clear D. The CDR3 has 11 amino acids. Germline V lookup: CDR1 MNHNY, CDR2 SVGAGI (reference sequence). Trimming pared 5 bases from V and 5 bases from J, leaving 7 bases between. The CDR3 bases are TGTGCCAGCAGTCACTATGACGAGCAGTACTTC. Translation: CASSHYDEQYF.

This clonotype was seen ten or more times. V usage is TRBV20-1 and J usage is TRBJ2-1, with 8 bases identical to TRBD2. Trimming removed 5 bases from V and 12 bases from J; junction bases left unmatched: 6. Germline V gene data show CDR1 as DFQATT and CDR2 as SNEGSKA (reference sequence). The CDR3 extends over 11 amino acids. The CDR3 region is CSALLGGGQFF. DNA of the CDR3: TGCAGTGCTCTCCTCGGGGGGGGGCAGTTCTTC.

A single count supports this clonotype. This CDR3 is CSTSHPDESTDTQYF. The CDR3 DNA reads as TGCAGTACCTCCCACCCGGACGAGAGCACAGATACGCAGTATTTT. The chain recombines TRBV20-1 with TRBJ2-3; unclear D gene. Germline CDR1 reads DFQATT; CDR2 reads SNEGSKA (reference sequence). The CDR3 totals 15 residues. Trimming cost V 8 bases and J 0 bases, with 18 bases left between them.

This clonotype was recorded at least ten times. The chain is built from TRBV20-1 and TRBJ2-5; TRBD2 agrees at 8 bases. The germline CDR1 and CDR2 sequences are DFQATT and SNEGSKA (reference sequence). V shed 3 bases and J 1 base; nucleotides not matched to a gene: 1. CDR3 length: 13 amino acids. CDR3 bases: TGCAGTGCTAGCGGGGGGGTCCAAGAGACCCAGTACTTC. Its protein is CSASGGVQETQYF.

This clonotype has at least ten counts. The chain is built from TRBV6-2 or TRBV6-3 and TRBJ2-1; the match to TRBD2 covers 8 bases. V gave up 2 bases and J gave up 10 bases; unmatched junction bases: 16. The CDR3 spans 17 residues. From germline, CDR1 is MNHEY and CDR2 SVGEGT. This CDR3 reads CASSYGGGPAGAAEQFF. DNA of the CDR3: TGTGCCAGCAGTTACGGGGGCGGGCCAGCGGGGGCGGCGGAGCAGTTCTTC.

The chain links TRBV5-1 to TRBJ2-1, with D uncertain. There are 14 residues in the CDR3. The V and J ends lost 2 bases and 0 bases respectively, with 6 bases between them. The germline V gene has CDR1 SGHRS and CDR2 YFSETQ. The CDR3 is CASSFRSSYNEQFF. CDR3 sequence (DNA): TGCGCCAGCAGCTTCCGTAGCTCCTACAATGAGCAGTTCTTC.

This sequence joins TRBV20-1 and TRBJ2-4; no reliable D call. CDR1 and CDR2 (germline): DFQATT, SNEGSKA (reference sequence). This CDR3 is built from 15 residues. Trimming stripped 3 bases from V and 15 bases from J, with 27 bases between. The CDR3 nucleotides read TGCAGTGCTAGCTCTGTCCAGGTCCTTCAAGAGACCTGGTACTTC. It codes for CSASSVQVLQETWYF.

This clonotype is a singleton in its sample. The chain joins TRBV10-3 to TRBJ2-5; the D is unclear. The CDR3 extends over 14 amino acids. Per the germline V gene, CDR1 is ENHRY and CDR2 is SYGVKD. Trimming removed 0 bases from V and 5 bases from J, with 10 bases in between. CDR3 coding DNA: TGTGCCATCAGTGAGTCGATTGGGAAGGAGACCCAGTACTTC. Its translation is CAISESIGKETQYF.

This clonotype came up many times. The chain carries TRBV5-5 and TRBJ2-6, with D maybe TRBD2 (7 bases). The CDR3 is 18 residues long. Germline CDR1 is SGHKS and CDR2 is YYEKEE (reference sequence). Between the trimmed V and J ends, which lost 7 bases and 0 bases, there was a span of 20 bases. CDR3 nucleotide sequence: TGTGCCAGCGATTCCGGGGGGCTCCATTTCTCTGGGGCCAACGTCCTGACTTTC. Translated: CASDSGGLHFSGANVLTF.

Notes on this clonotype: A much larger clone differs by one base, so this may be a read error. The chain joins TRBV12-3 or TRBV12-4 to TRBJ2-1; D not certain. The J call may be in error: the DNA end matches TRBJ2-7 better. The CDR3 runs 15 residues. The CDR3: CASSRRHDSYNEQYF. The DNA of the CDR3 is TGTGCCAGCAGTCGCCGACACGACTCCTACAATGAGCAGTACTTC.

This clonotype was counted many times. V usage is TRBV7-9 and J usage is TRBJ2-7, with D possibly matching TRBD2 (5 bases). The germline V gene has CDR1 SEHNR and CDR2 FQNEAQ (reference sequence). This CDR3 is 15 amino acids long. Trimming cost V 3 bases and J 5 bases, with 17 bases left between them. The CDR3 reads CASSLKDGLYHEQYF. In nucleotides, the CDR3 is TGTGCCAGCAGCTTGAAGGACGGACTTTACCACGAGCAGTACTTC.

This clonotype came up a few times. The chain carries TRBV18 and TRBJ2-7; D is unclear. Trimming pared 0 bases from V and 3 bases from J, leaving 6 bases between. The CDR3 has 13 amino acids. Germline values: CDR1 KGHSH, CDR2 LQKENI. CDR3 protein: CASSPPQIYEQYF. In DNA, the CDR3 is TGTGCCAGCTCACCACCACAGATCTACGAGCAGTACTTC.

This clonotype has a single count. V and J are TRBV5-8 and TRBJ1-5; weak D call: TRBD1 (5 bases). Germline CDR1 and CDR2: SGHTS and YDEGEE. Trimming cost V 5 bases and J 3 bases, with 12 bases left between them. The CDR3 length is 14 residues. The CDR3 DNA reads as TGTGCCAGCAGATGGGACCTGGACAATCAGCCCCAGCATTTT. Translation: CASRWDLDNQPQHF.

V is TRBV12-3 or TRBV12-4 and J is TRBJ1-5; D is possibly TRBD1 (5 bases). The V and J ends lost 4 bases and 3 bases respectively, with 10 bases between them. The CDR3 loop spans 14 amino acids. CDR3 protein: CASSSDMINQPQHF. The DNA of the CDR3 is TGTGCCAGCAGTTCGGACATGATCAATCAGCCCCAGCATTTT.

This clonotype appeared a few times. This sequence joins TRBV10-3 and TRBJ2-1; TRBD2 aligns across 14 bases. The CDR3 consists of 16 residues. The germline V gene encodes CDR1 ENHRY and CDR2 SYGVKD. V lost 5 bases and J lost 8; bases outside the gene matches: 8. CDR3 coding DNA: TGTGCCATCAGTATGACTAGCGGGGGGGCCAGGGATGAGCAGTTCTTC. Protein sequence: CAISMTSGGARDEQFF.

The chain combines TRBV7-2 with TRBJ1-2; D gene uncertain. V lost 1 base, J lost 4 bases, and 10 bases lay in between. This CDR3 is built from 14 residues. Germline lookup yields CDR1 SGHTA and CDR2 FQGNSA. The CDR3 DNA is TGTGCCAGCAGCTTAGAGCAGGAGTCCTATGGCTACACCTTC. This sequence encodes CASSLEQESYGYTF.

This clonotype was counted between two and nine times. The chain links TRBV20-1 to TRBJ2-1; D is perhaps TRBD1 or TRBD2 (6 bases each). Trimming took off 3 bases at V and 10 bases at J, with 19 bases between the two ends. The CDR3 spans 14 residues. The germline V gene has CDR1 DFQATT and CDR2 SNEGSKA (reference sequence). This CDR3 reads CSASGGQGTGEQFF. As DNA, the CDR3 is TGCAGTGCTAGTGGAGGGCAGGGGACTGGGGAGCAGTTCTTC.

The sample holds one count of this clonotype. The J gene is TRBJ2-4, the V gene TRBV5-5, with D unclear. From germline, CDR1 is SGHKS and CDR2 YYEKEE (reference sequence). Trimming pared 5 bases from V and 1 base from J, leaving 10 bases between. This CDR3 comprises 14 residues. This chain's CDR3 is CASSVVLAKNIQYF. CDR3 DNA: TGTGCCAGCAGTGTCGTGCTGGCCAAAAACATTCAGTACTTC.